This entry lists 8 T cell receptor beta chains sequenced from one sample in a study of T cells after yellow fever vaccination. One entry per CDR3 protein results from TCRdb running MiXCR on the 5' RACE reads. Among about 210,000 distinct CDR3 sequences listed, 2.5% to 3.5% were seen once. The specimen comprised CD4+ T cells sorted from PBMCs, sampled 10 days after the yellow fever booster vaccination. These receptors came from a man aged 18 to 29 who received the YFV17D yellow fever vaccine.

In its sample, this clonotype was seen many times. The rearrangement joins TRBV12-3 or TRBV12-4 to TRBJ1-3; TRBD1 agrees at 9 bases. The CDR3 consists of 17 residues. J lost 1 base, V lost 2 bases, and 6 bases had no gene match. For the CDR3, the DNA is TGTGCCAGCAGTTTAAGGGACAGGGAGAATTCTGGAAACACCATATATTTT. Translating gives CASSLRDRENSGNTIYF.

In this sample, this clonotype turned up a few times. The rearrangement joins TRBV6-2 or TRBV6-3 to TRBJ1-2; tentatively, D is TRBD1 (6 bases). This CDR3 comprises 13 residues. V lost 2 bases, J lost 4 bases, and 8 bases lay in between. The germline V gene encodes CDR1 MNHEY and CDR2 SVGEGT. The CDR3 loop reads CASSYQGSYGYTF. CDR3 nucleotides: TGTGCCAGCAGTTACCAGGGGAGCTATGGCTACACCTTC.

This clonotype was picked up many times. This chain connects TRBV2 to TRBJ2-7; maybe TRBD1 (6 bases). In germline, CDR1 is SNHLY, CDR2 FYNNEI. The CDR3 length is 13 residues. Trimming stripped 8 bases from V and 0 bases from J, with 11 bases between. CDR3 nucleotide sequence: TGTGCCAGCGCAGACAGGCGCTCCTACGAGCAGTACGTC. Amino acids: CASADRRSYEQYV.

This clonotype occurred a few times. The chain carries TRBV5-1 and TRBJ1-2, with D perhaps TRBD1 (6 bases). Germline assignment: CDR1 SGHRS and CDR2 YFSETQ. Trimming removed 4 bases from V and 8 bases from J, with 18 bases in between. This CDR3 contains 14 residues. In nucleotides, the CDR3 is TGCGCCAGCAGCGACCCCCGGGGGGGCTACGGCTACACCTTC. Its protein product is CASSDPRGGYGYTF.

This clonotype was seen repeatedly, ten times or more. V is TRBV20-1 and J is TRBJ2-1, with 10 bases fitting TRBD1. V shed 1 base and J 7 bases; nucleotides not matched to a gene: 13. Per the germline V gene, CDR1 is DFQATT and CDR2 is SNEGSKA (reference sequence). The CDR3 has 17 residues. This CDR3 is CSARAPPTGGDENEQFF. DNA of the CDR3: TGCAGTGCTAGAGCTCCCCCGACAGGGGGCGATGAGAATGAGCAGTTCTTC.

The chain is built from TRBV2 and TRBJ1-4, with TRBD1 as a possible D gene (5 bases). V was cut by 6 bases and J by 8 bases, with 13 bases left in between. CDR1 and CDR2 from the germline V gene are SNHLY and FYNNEI. This CDR3 contains 13 residues. The CDR3 loop is CASRRGRLEKLFF. The CDR3 nucleotides are TGTGCCAGCAGGCGGGGGAGGCTGGAAAAACTGTTTTTT.

This clonotype was observed a few times. This chain links TRBV5-5 with TRBJ1-1; no firm D call. This CDR3 is 13 amino acids long. Germline CDR1 reads SGHKS; CDR2 reads YYEKEE (reference sequence). Trimming took off 0 bases at V and 7 bases at J, with 10 bases between the two ends. Written as DNA, the CDR3 is TGTGCCAGCAGCTTGGGGGTGAGGGTTGAAGCTTTCTTT. This translates into CASSLGVRVEAFF.

This clonotype appeared a few times. The chain combines TRBV5-1 with TRBJ1-2, with D tentatively TRBD1 (5 bases). V was trimmed by 3 bases and J by 6 bases, leaving 12 bases between them. The CDR3 totals 13 residues. CDR1 is SGHRS, CDR2 YFSETQ, per germline. This CDR3 is CASSSGFSDGYTF. For the CDR3, the DNA is TGCGCCAGCAGCTCAGGGTTTTCTGATGGCTACACCTTC.